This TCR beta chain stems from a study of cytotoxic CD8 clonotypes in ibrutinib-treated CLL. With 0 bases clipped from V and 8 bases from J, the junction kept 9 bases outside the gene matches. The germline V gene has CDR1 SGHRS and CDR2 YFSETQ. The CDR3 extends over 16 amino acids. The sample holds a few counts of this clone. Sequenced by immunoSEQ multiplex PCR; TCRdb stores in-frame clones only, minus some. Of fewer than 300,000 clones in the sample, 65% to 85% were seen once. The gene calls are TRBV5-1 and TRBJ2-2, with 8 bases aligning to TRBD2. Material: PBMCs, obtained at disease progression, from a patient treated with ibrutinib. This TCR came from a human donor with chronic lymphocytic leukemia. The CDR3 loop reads CASSLVLAGGSGELFF. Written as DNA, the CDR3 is TGCGCCAGCAGCTTGGTGCTGGCGGGAGGTTCGGGGGAGCTGTTTTTT.